This TCR beta chain was found in a study of T cell responses to AZD1222 COVID-19 vaccine. Findings of the study overall: Females outnumbered males among donors, who were mostly white British; clonal diversity was possibly underestimated.

In regard to this clone: Its antigen is unknown.

Using immunoSEQ multiplex PCR, the repertoire was profiled, and TCRdb retains in-frame clones only, with some absent. The sample contains roughly 93,000 clones, roughly 90% of which appear only once. CDR3 length: 16 amino acids. The trim removed 6 bases at V and 5 bases at J, leaving 9 bases unmatched. CDR1 is LGHNA, CDR2 YSLEER, per germline. The source was peripheral blood, collected 28 days after the second AZD1222 dose. The receptor was derived from an adult who received the AZD1222 COVID-19 vaccine. The rearrangement uses TRBV4-3 and TRBJ2-2; TRBD2 aligns across 10 bases. The CDR3 DNA sequence: TGCGCCAGCAGACTTCGTAGCGGGGGGAGGACCGGGGAGCTGTTTTTT. This sequence encodes CASRLRSGGRTGELFF.